This TCR beta chain was observed in a study of type 1 regulatory T cells. Study observations and caveats: Tr1 cells had a more restricted TCR repertoire than non-Tr1 cells.

This clonotype was seen a few times. As yet, its antigen is unknown. From the reads, TCRdb called clonotypes with MiXCR, one entry per CDR3 protein. The sample contains about 69,000 distinct CDR3 sequences, around 21% of which appear only once. Trimming cost V 6 bases and J 13 bases; bases outside gene matches: 12. The CDR3 loop spans 14 amino acids. CDR1 is MDHEN, CDR2 SYDVKM, per germline. Input material: cultured type 1 regulatory T (Tr1) cells, either the whole culture or a sorted fraction (not recorded which). The origin of this receptor is a human donor in good health. The chain joins TRBV28 to TRBJ1-4; 9 nucleotides align to TRBD1. Written as DNA, the CDR3 is TGTGCCAGCAGCCCAAACAGGGGGCGGAGGGTACTGTTTTTT. Encoded protein: CASSPNRGRRVLFF.